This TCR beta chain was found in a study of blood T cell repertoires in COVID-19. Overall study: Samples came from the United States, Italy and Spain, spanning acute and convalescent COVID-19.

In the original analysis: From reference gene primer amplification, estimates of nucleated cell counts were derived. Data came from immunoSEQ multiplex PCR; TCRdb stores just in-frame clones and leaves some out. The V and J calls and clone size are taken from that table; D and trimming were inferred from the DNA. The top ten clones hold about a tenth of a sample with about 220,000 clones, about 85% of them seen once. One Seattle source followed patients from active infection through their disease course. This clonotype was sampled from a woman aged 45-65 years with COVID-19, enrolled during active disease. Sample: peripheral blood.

CDR3 region: CASSLRTADTQYF. DNA for the CDR3: TGTGCCAGCAGTTTACGGACAGCAGATACGCAGTATTTT. The J gene is TRBJ2-3, the V gene TRBV27; D may be TRBD1 (6 bases). V shed 2 bases and J shed 4 bases, with 7 bases lying between them. The CDR3 covers 13 residues. Per germline, CDR1 MNHEY and CDR2 SMNVEV (reference sequence).